These 11 T cell receptor beta chains came from one sample sequenced in a study of T cells after yellow fever vaccination. TCRdb re-analysed the 5' RACE reads in MiXCR, keeping a single row per CDR3 protein. Among about 550,000 distinct CDR3 sequences listed, under 25% were seen once. This sample comprised PBMCs, obtained 15 days after the yellow fever booster vaccination. The source is a man aged 30-40 years who received the YFV17D yellow fever vaccine.

The rearrangement joins TRBV7-2 to TRBJ2-4, with 12 nucleotides matching TRBD2. Germline V gives CDR1 SGHTA, CDR2 FQGNSA. This CDR3 comprises 16 residues. The V segment lost 2 bases and the J segment 6 bases; nucleotides outside the gene matches: 5. Here the CDR3 reads CASSLIGTSGRNIQYF. Here the CDR3 DNA reads TGTGCCAGCAGCTTAATCGGGACTAGCGGGCGAAACATTCAGTACTTC.

The chain recombines TRBV19 with TRBJ2-7; no reliable D call. Germline V gene lookup returns CDR1 LNHDA and CDR2 SQIVND (reference sequence). The CDR3 runs 11 residues. V lost 7 bases and J 3 bases, leaving 7 bases between the germline ends. CDR3 sequence reads: CASTDGYEQYF. The CDR3 nucleotides read TGTGCCAGTACGGACGGCTACGAGCAGTACTTC.

This clonotype was seen a few times. The chain couples TRBV4-3 to TRBJ2-7, with TRBD2 identical over 7 bases. The CDR3 extends over 14 amino acids. V gave up 1 base and J gave up 3 bases; unmatched junction bases: 3. Germline V gives CDR1 LGHNA, CDR2 YSLEER. CDR3 nucleotides: TGCGCCAGCAGCCAAGTGAGCGGGAACTACGAGCAGTACTTC. Translated: CASSQVSGNYEQYF.

The chain uses TRBV10-3 and TRBJ2-1; D is uncertain. CDR3 length equals 11 residues. V was shortened by 5 bases and J by 5 bases, with 4 bases between the two germline ends. Germline CDR1 reads ENHRY; CDR2 reads SYGVKD. In DNA form, the CDR3 reads TGTGCCATCAGTCTGGACAATGAGCAGTTCTTC. Its translation: CAISLDNEQFF.

The gene calls are TRBV5-4 and TRBJ2-1, with 12 nucleotides matching TRBD2. The CDR3 runs 16 residues. The germline gives CDR1 SGHNT, CDR2 YYREEE (reference sequence). Germline trimming cut 4 bases from V and 6 bases from J; bases unmatched to any gene: 8. In nucleotides, the CDR3 is TGTGCCAGCAGCCCCTATGCGACTAGCGGGAGCAATGAGCAGTTCTTC. This translates into CASSPYATSGSNEQFF.

The gene calls are TRBV7-2 and TRBJ1-4; D possibly corresponds to TRBD1 (6 bases). The germline V gene encodes CDR1 SGHTA and CDR2 FQGNSA. The CDR3 loop spans 13 amino acids. V was pared by 5 bases and J by 8 bases, with 12 bases between. The CDR3 DNA sequence: TGTGCCAGCAGCCCTGGGGGGGCAGAAAAACTGTTTTTT. Translating it yields CASSPGGAEKLFF.

To note about this clonotype: The junction departs from the called germline gene at one end, perhaps through a read error. The V gene is TRBV6-5, the J gene TRBJ2-1; possibly TRBD1 for D (6 bases). Germline-derived CDR1 and CDR2 are MNHEY and SVGAGI. This CDR3 has 14 residues. CDR3 DNA: TGTGCCAGCAGCTACTCTTACAGGGTTGAAGAGCAGTTCTTC. Residues: CASSYSYRVEEQFF.

The chain uses TRBV10-3 and TRBJ1-3; 9 nucleotides align to TRBD1. Germline V lookup: CDR1 ENHRY, CDR2 SYGVKD. This CDR3 has 15 amino acids. Trimming at V came to 2 bases and at J to 6 bases, leaving 5 bases not matched to a gene. The CDR3 region has the DNA TGTGCCATCAGTGAGGCCGGGACAGGGAAAAACACCATATATTTT. Residues: CAISEAGTGKNTIYF.

The chain joins TRBV27 to TRBJ2-1; D is perhaps TRBD1 or TRBD2 (6 bases each). V dropped 3 bases and J dropped 2 bases, with 11 bases sitting between them. The CDR3 contains 15 residues. Per germline, CDR1 MNHEY and CDR2 SMNVEV (reference sequence). Here the CDR3 DNA reads TGTGCCAGCAGTTTGTTGGGGGGCCCCTACAATGAGCAGTTCTTC. This translates into CASSLLGGPYNEQFF.

The V call is TRBV7-9, the J call TRBJ2-1; no definite D call. Trimming removed 5 bases from V and 8 bases from J, with 13 bases in between. Germline CDR1 and CDR2: SEHNR and FQNEAQ (reference sequence). CDR3 length: 13 residues. The CDR3 loop reads CASSRIENDEQFF. As DNA, the CDR3 is TGTGCCAGCAGCCGGATAGAGAATGATGAGCAGTTCTTC.

This clonotype was seen more than once but under ten times. The genes are TRBV6-5 and TRBJ2-7, with a possible D match to TRBD2 (6 bases). The V and J ends lost 0 bases and 4 bases respectively, with 13 bases between them. Germline CDR1 reads MNHEY; CDR2 reads SVGAGI. The CDR3 contains 15 residues. This CDR3 is CASSYSSGLYYEQYF. In nucleotides, the CDR3 is TGTGCCAGCAGTTACTCCTCGGGACTCTATTACGAGCAGTACTTC.